The 2 T cell receptor beta chains reported below all come from one sample, sequenced in a study of blood T cell repertoires in COVID-19. TCRdb's table, derived via immunoSEQ multiplex PCR, lists solely in-frame clones and lacks some. The repertoire includes around 200,000 clones, over 75% of them detected once, and about 4.1% sits in the top ten. The specimen was peripheral blood. The receptors come from a middle-aged man with acute or convalescent COVID-19.

This chain connects TRBV19 to TRBJ2-1; TRBD1 matches at 9 bases. V shed 5 bases, J shed 7 bases, and the junction held 12 bases outside the gene matches. This CDR3 has 16 amino acids. The V gene's germline CDR1 is LNHDA and CDR2 SQIVND (reference sequence). CDR3 loop: CASSDRGQGNWNEQFF. For the CDR3, the DNA is TGTGCCAGTAGTGACCGCGGACAGGGGAACTGGAATGAGCAGTTCTTC.

This sequence joins TRBV4-1 and TRBJ1-1; 8 nucleotides agree with TRBD1. The CDR3 covers 15 residues. Unmatched junction bases numbered 5, after V lost 5 bases and J lost 0 bases. The germline V gene encodes CDR1 MGHRA and CDR2 YSYEKL. The CDR3 reads CASSARQGMNTEAFF. Written as DNA, the CDR3 is TGCGCCAGCAGCGCCAGACAGGGGATGAACACTGAAGCTTTCTTT.